Each of the 21 T cell receptor beta chains below was sequenced from the same sample in a study of tumor-infiltrating lymphocytes in oesophageal squamous cell carcinoma. MiXCR, applied by TCRdb to the PCR reads, yields one record per CDR3 protein. The sample contains 20,000 or so distinct CDR3 sequences, roughly 41% of which appear only once. The specimen sequenced was esophageal tumor tissue. Receptors were obtained from a male donor with esophageal squamous cell carcinoma.

This clonotype appeared once. Mismatch with germline at one junction end may stem from a read error. The chain recombines TRBV12-3 or TRBV12-4 with TRBJ1-1; a weak D match, TRBD1 (6 bases). CDR3 length: 13 amino acids. CDR3 DNA sequence: TGTGCCAGCAGTTCAGGACAGAACCCTGAAGCTTTCTTT. This sequence encodes CASSSGQNPEAFF.

The genes are TRBV7-6 and TRBJ2-1; D is possibly TRBD1 or TRBD2 (6 bases each). The V gene lost 1 base and the J gene lost 10 bases, with 20 bases spanning the gap. The CDR3 loop spans 16 amino acids. CDR1 is SGHVS, CDR2 FNYEAQ, per germline. The CDR3 reads CASSLGTGTFAYEQFF. The CDR3 DNA reads TGTGCCAGCAGCTTAGGAACAGGGACTTTTGCCTACGAGCAGTTCTTC.

This clonotype was counted at least ten times. The chain couples TRBV27 to TRBJ2-1; D is ambiguous. Deletions cut 3 bases from V and 4 bases from J, with 16 bases between. Germline-derived CDR1 and CDR2 are MNHEY and SMNVEV (reference sequence). CDR3 size: 16 residues. The DNA of the CDR3 is TGTGCCAGCAGTTTGTTGGTCTCAGGCCGATACAATGAGCAGTTCTTC. Translating gives CASSLLVSGRYNEQFF.

This clonotype has just a few counts. This chain uses TRBV7-4 with TRBJ2-7; D could derive from TRBD1 or TRBD2 (5 bases each). The J call could be wrong; TRBJ2-1 is a better fit for the DNA end. The CDR3 has 17 amino acids. Germline-derived CDR1 and CDR2 are SGHVT and SQSDAQ. The CDR3 loop is CASSLGVWGSDYNEQFF. The CDR3 DNA is TGTGCCAGCAGCTTAGGAGTGTGGGGGAGTGACTACAATGAGCAGTTCTTC.

The DNA for the CDR3 is TGCGCCAGCAGCCACGGAGGGCCTACCATAGATTTTACCGGGGAGCTGTTTTTT. Amino acid sequence: CASSHGGPTIDFTGELFF. This sequence joins TRBV5-1 and TRBJ2-2; maybe TRBD2 (6 bases). The germline CDR1 and CDR2 sequences are SGHRS and YFSETQ. The CDR3 extends over 18 amino acids. V was shortened by 4 bases and J by 5 bases, with 24 bases between the two germline ends.

This chain uses TRBV20-1 with TRBJ2-4; a possible D gene is TRBD1 (6 bases). The DNA end lines up better with TRBJ2-7; the J call may be wrong. CDR1 DFQATT and CDR2 SNEGSKA come from the germline V gene (reference sequence). CDR3 length: 14 residues. Here the CDR3 DNA reads TGCAGTGCTAGAGTTAGACAGGACCGGTACGAGCAGTACTTC. Translation gives CSARVRQDRYEQYF.

This clonotype was detected only a few times. This chain joins TRBV7-2 and TRBJ2-3; 12 positions match TRBD1. Germline trimming cut 5 bases from V and 0 bases from J; bases unmatched to any gene: 3. The V gene's germline CDR1 is SGHTA and CDR2 FQGNSA. The CDR3 extends over 16 amino acids. The CDR3: CASSRDRGLSTDTQYF. CDR3 in DNA: TGTGCCAGCAGCCGGGACAGGGGGCTGAGCACAGATACGCAGTATTTT.

The chain employs TRBV28 and TRBJ2-1; 10 nucleotides align to TRBD2. The J call may be in error: the DNA end matches TRBJ2-7 better. The CDR3 contains 15 residues. Germline CDR1 reads MDHEN; CDR2 reads SYDVKM. The CDR3 region has the DNA TGTGCCAGCAGCTCCTACAGCGGGAGGGCCTACGAGCAGTACTTC. Translated: CASSSYSGRAYEQYF.

The sample holds a few counts of this clonotype. This chain uses TRBV7-8 with TRBJ2-1; no reliable D call. V lost 4 bases and J lost 1, with 17 bases in between. The length of the CDR3 is 17 residues. Per the germline V gene, CDR1 is SGHVS and CDR2 is FQNEAQ. The CDR3 here is CASSYLAQHGSYNEQFF. The CDR3 DNA is TGTGCCAGCAGCTATCTGGCCCAACATGGTTCCTACAATGAGCAGTTCTTC.

This clonotype was recorded many times. A much larger clonotype is one base distant, so this may be a read error. The chain uses TRBV24-1 and TRBJ2-7; 15 bases fit TRBD2. Trimming cost V 1 base and J 7 bases; bases outside gene matches: 10. Germline-derived CDR1 and CDR2 are KGHDR and SFDVKD. The CDR3 has 18 residues. The CDR3 DNA reads as TGTGCCACCAGTGATTTCTCCGGGACTAGCGGGAGGTACAATGAGCAGTACTTC. Protein: CATSDFSGTSGRYNEQYF.

This clonotype was observed at least ten times. The V gene is TRBV7-9, the J gene TRBJ2-7; D gene ambiguous. Between the trimmed V and J ends, which lost 1 base and 6 bases, there was a span of 7 bases. This CDR3 has 12 amino acids. Per the germline V gene, CDR1 is SEHNR and CDR2 is FQNEAQ (reference sequence). In DNA form, the CDR3 reads TGTGCCAGCAGCTTAGGCGGAAGCGAGCAGTACTTC. As protein: CASSLGGSEQYF. The full variable domain, with the rest looked up from reference TRBV7-9 and TRBJ2-7, is DTGVSQNPRHKITKRGQNVTFRCDPISEHNRLYWYRQTLGQGPEFLTYFQNEAQLEKSRLLSDRFSAERPKGSFSTLEIQRTEQGDSAMYLCASSLGGSEQYFGPGTRLTVT.

This clonotype showed up just a few times. One base away lies a much larger clone, so this may be a sequencing read error. The V call is TRBV5-6, the J call TRBJ2-4; D might be TRBD2 (7 bases). In germline, CDR1 is SGHDT, CDR2 YYEEEE. V lost 0 bases to trimming and J lost 15 bases, with 19 bases between them. The CDR3 is 14 amino acids. CDR3 loop: CASSLVSGGAWLYF. CDR3 in DNA: TGTGCCAGCAGCTTGGTTTCGGGGGGCGCATGGCTGTACTTC.

The gene calls are TRBV7-3 and TRBJ2-3; D is perhaps TRBD1 (6 bases). The germline CDR1 and CDR2 sequences are SGHTA and FQGTGA. The CDR3 extends over 11 amino acids. Deletions cut 8 bases from V and 7 bases from J, with 10 bases between. CDR3 nucleotides: TGTGCCAGCGCGCAGGGGTATACGCAGTATTTT. Residues: CASAQGYTQYF.

This clonotype was counted many times. The rearrangement joins TRBV7-9 to TRBJ1-1; 7 bases fit TRBD1. Germline assignment: CDR1 SEHNR and CDR2 FQNEAQ (reference sequence). Trimming removed 4 bases from V and 8 bases from J; junction bases left unmatched: 4. CDR3 length: 12 amino acids. Here the CDR3 DNA reads TGTGCCAGCAGCTCGCAGGGGGGGGAAGCTTTCTTT. Residues: CASSSQGGEAFF.

The rearrangement uses TRBV7-3 and TRBJ2-3, with TRBD2 matching 10 bases. V was pared by 4 bases and J by 0 bases, with 4 bases of the junction left unmatched. This CDR3 has 16 residues. Germline V gene data show CDR1 as SGHTA and CDR2 as FQGTGA. The CDR3 loop is CASSSKAGGSTDTQYF. Here the CDR3 DNA reads TGTGCCAGCAGCTCAAAAGCGGGAGGGAGCACAGATACGCAGTATTTT.

This clonotype qualifies as medium-sized (0.01 to 0.1%). The CDR3, as DNA: TGTGCCAGCAGCTTCGAGGGACTACTCGATACCTACAATGAGCAGTTCTTC. Its protein is CASSFEGLLDTYNEQFF. The rearrangement joins TRBV7-8 to TRBJ2-1; TRBD2 agrees at 7 bases. Losses at the gene ends were 3 bases for V and 2 bases for J; bases not matched to a gene: 10. CDR3 length: 17 residues. The germline V gene has CDR1 SGHVS and CDR2 FQNEAQ.

This clonotype occurred many times. The gene calls are TRBV9 and TRBJ2-5, with TRBD2 identical over 8 bases. Germline V gives CDR1 SGDLS, CDR2 YYNGEE. The V gene end was trimmed by 3 bases and the J gene end by 5 bases; junction bases not matched to a gene: 6. The CDR3 extends over 14 amino acids. The CDR3 spells CASSGTGGRETQYF. The CDR3 bases are TGTGCCAGCAGCGGTACGGGGGGGCGTGAGACCCAGTACTTC.

This clonotype was recorded many times. This sequence joins TRBV6-4 and TRBJ1-2, with D possibly matching TRBD1 (5 bases). Per germline, CDR1 MRHNA and CDR2 SNTAGT. The CDR3 totals 16 residues. V was cut by 9 bases and J by 1 base, with 21 bases left in between. The CDR3 coding sequence is TGTGCCAGTATATCCCCGAAGACAGCCCATAACTATGGCTACACCTTC. This encodes CASISPKTAHNYGYTF.

The chain combines TRBV5-1 with TRBJ1-1; the D is unclear. The J call is doubtful: the DNA matches TRBJ1-6 better. Germline-derived CDR1 and CDR2 are SGHRS and YFSETQ. The CDR3 is 15 amino acids. The CDR3 loop is CASSLANSGYSPLHF. The CDR3, as DNA: TGCGCCAGCAGCTTGGCCAATAGCGGGTATTCACCCCTCCACTTT.

This clonotype was recorded many times. With a much larger clone just one base away, this may be a read error. The chain carries TRBV6-1 and TRBJ2-1, with a possible D match to TRBD1 (5 bases). Judging by the DNA end, TRBJ2-7 fits better; the J call may be wrong. This CDR3 has 15 amino acids. Germline V gene sequence: CDR1 MNHNS, CDR2 SASEGT. CDR3 DNA sequence: TGTGCCAGCAGTTATGGCCCAGGGTCCTACAATGAGCAGTACTTC. This sequence encodes CASSYGPGSYNEQYF.

The chain employs TRBV4-1 and TRBJ1-3; 8 bases are a match to TRBD1. V lost 6 bases, J lost 4 bases, and 2 bases stayed unmatched. This CDR3 comprises 13 residues. Germline CDR1 is MGHRA and CDR2 is YSYEKL. CDR3 region: CASSRTGGNTIYF. The DNA of the CDR3 is TGCGCCAGCAGTAGGACAGGGGGAAACACCATATATTTT.